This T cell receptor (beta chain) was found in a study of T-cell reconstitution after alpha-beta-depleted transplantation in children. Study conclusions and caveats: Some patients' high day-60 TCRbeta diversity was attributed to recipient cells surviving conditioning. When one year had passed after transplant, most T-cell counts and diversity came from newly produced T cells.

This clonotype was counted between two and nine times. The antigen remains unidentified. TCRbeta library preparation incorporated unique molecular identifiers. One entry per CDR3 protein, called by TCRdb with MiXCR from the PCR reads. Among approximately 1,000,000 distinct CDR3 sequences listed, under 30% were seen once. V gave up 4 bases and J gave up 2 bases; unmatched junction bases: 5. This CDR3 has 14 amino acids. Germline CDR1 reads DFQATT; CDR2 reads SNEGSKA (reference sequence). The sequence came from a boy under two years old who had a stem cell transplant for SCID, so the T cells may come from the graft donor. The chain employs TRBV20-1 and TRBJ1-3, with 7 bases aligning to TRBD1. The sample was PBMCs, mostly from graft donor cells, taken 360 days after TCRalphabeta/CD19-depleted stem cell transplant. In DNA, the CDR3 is TGCAGTGCTAACGAGGGGGCGCCTGGAAACACCATATATTTT. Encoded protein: CSANEGAPGNTIYF.